This T cell receptor beta chain derives from a study of beta chain features in type 1 diabetes. Blood was drawn once from each donor into heparinised tubes. The draws averaged about 110 mL. CD45RO/CCR7/CD25/CD127/CD95/CD27 sorting isolated CD4+ naive, central memory, regulatory and stem cell-like memory cells. As regards this clone: Its antigen is undetermined.

The study, taken as a whole, reports: HLA effects on TCRB rearrangement stayed unresolved here. Cells expressing TCR highly could be over-represented by cDNA sequencing. Type 1 diabetes patients had moderately but significantly shorter TCRB CDR3s in all four CD4+ subsets.

Germline CDR1 and CDR2: SGHNT and YYREEE (reference sequence). There are 13 residues in the CDR3. V was cut by 4 bases and J by 1 base, with 5 bases left in between. Sequenced material consisted of expressed TCRB transcripts (all of the isolated RNA was reverse transcribed). This table comes from immunoSEQ multiplex PCR, and its TCRdb copy is limited to in-frame clones, with some not included. The sample yields more than 150,000 clones, roughly 9% seen once. This clonotype was obtained from a young woman with type 1 diabetes. V is TRBV5-4 and J is TRBJ1-4; unclear D gene. Sequenced input: central memory CD4+ T cells from blood. For the CDR3, the DNA is TGTGCCAGCAGCCGGGAAACTAATGAAAAACTGTTTTTT. This encodes CASSRETNEKLFF.